The clone carrying this TCR beta chain was picked up one time. Indicated time point: pretreatment peripheral blood. The ends lost 10 bases at V and 7 bases at J; junction bases unmatched: 15. This CDR3 spans 15 amino acids. CDR1 is LNHDA and CDR2 is SQIVND in the germline V gene (reference sequence). This record comes from a study of PD-L1 blockade in urothelial cancer. About the research overall: A median roughly 130,000 T cells were found in blood samples.

TCRdb's copy holds only in-frame clones and misses some; the assay was immunoSEQ multiplex PCR. The table shows 60,000 to 75,000 clones, with around 88% occurring only once. The sequence came from a man aged 55-75 years with urothelial cancer. V gene TRBV19 combines with J gene TRBJ2-1, with 8 nucleotides matching TRBD2. The sequences come from PBMCs, collected around atezolizumab (anti-PD-L1) treatment. The CDR3 DNA reads as TGTGCCACCCTCCGGGGGGGGCCCACGGGGAATGAGCAGTTCTTC. This gives the protein CATLRGGPTGNEQFF.